These 8 T cell receptor beta chains originate from one sample sequenced in a study of T cell repertoires in cytomegalovirus infection. One entry per CDR3 protein, called by TCRdb with MiXCR from the reads. The table includes roughly 240,000 distinct CDR3 sequences, 6.5% detected once. Sequenced material: PBMCs. The source is a human donor in good health (CMV status not recorded). Some clones in this sample may be carry-over from other donors' samples.

This clonotype appeared many times. V gene TRBV14 combines with J gene TRBJ2-1; 8 bases align to TRBD2. V was pared by 4 bases and J by 2 bases, with 7 bases of the junction left unmatched. The CDR3 totals 16 residues. Looked up from germline, CDR1 is SGHDN and CDR2 is FVKESK. The CDR3 protein is CASSRLGGGPYNEQFF. CDR3 nucleotide sequence: TGTGCCAGCAGCCGTCTCGGGGGGGGGCCCTACAATGAGCAGTTCTTC.

This clonotype came up many times. This sequence joins TRBV2 and TRBJ2-7; possible D gene TRBD1, 5 bases. Trimming took 5 bases from V and 0 from J, leaving 11 bases between them. In germline, CDR1 is SNHLY, CDR2 FYNNEI. This CDR3 has 14 residues. The CDR3 is CASSLPDSSYEQYF. DNA of the CDR3: TGTGCCAGCAGTTTACCAGACAGCTCCTACGAGCAGTACTTC.

The chain uses TRBV7-2 and TRBJ1-3, with D unclear. Between the trimmed V and J ends, which lost 3 bases and 0 bases, there was a span of 9 bases. The CDR3 runs to 15 residues. Germline V CDR1 and CDR2: SGHTA, FQGNSA. CDR3 protein: CASSFTDFSGNTIYF. The CDR3 DNA is TGTGCCAGCAGCTTCACAGACTTCTCTGGAAACACCATATATTTT.

This clonotype appeared many times. The chain employs TRBV7-9 and TRBJ1-1; possible D gene TRBD1, 6 bases. V lost 6 bases, J lost 1 base, and 24 bases lay in between. CDR1 and CDR2 (germline): SEHNR, FQNEAQ (reference sequence). This CDR3 is 18 amino acids long. This CDR3 reads CASRGRAAVSRGNTEAFF. The DNA of the CDR3 is TGTGCCAGCAGGGGCCGAGCCGCCGTTTCCAGGGGGAACACTGAAGCTTTCTTT.

The chain combines TRBV20-1 with TRBJ2-1, with TRBD2 as a possible D gene (7 bases). The CDR3 runs 14 residues. Trimming took 5 bases from V and 4 from J, leaving 15 bases between them. CDR1 and CDR2 (germline): DFQATT, SNEGSKA (reference sequence). Written as DNA, the CDR3 is TGCAGTGCTGGCCGTGGGGGGGCTTACAATGAGCAGTTCTTC. It is translated as CSAGRGGAYNEQFF.

This clonotype was seen many times. This chain uses TRBV11-3 with TRBJ1-1; D gene unclear. Between the trimmed V and J ends, which lost 5 bases and 4 bases, there was a span of 14 bases. The CDR3 is made up of 14 amino acids. CDR1 is SGHNT and CDR2 is YENEEA in the germline V gene. CDR3 loop: CASSLTHGRTEAFF. The CDR3 nucleotides read TGTGCCAGCAGCCTCACCCACGGGCGCACTGAAGCTTTCTTT.

This clonotype was counted at least ten times. The chain is built from TRBV29-1 and TRBJ2-7; D not resolved. Trimming cost V 5 bases and J 7 bases, with 15 bases left between them. Germline CDR1 and CDR2: SQVTM and ANQGSEA. This CDR3 spans 12 amino acids. As DNA, the CDR3 is TGCAGCGTTCGGTCCTCTAGGGTTGAGCAGTACTTC. As protein: CSVRSSRVEQYF.

This clonotype was observed at least ten times. The chain couples TRBV6-6 to TRBJ1-5, with no clear D. Trimming left V 6 bases short and J 3 bases short, with 9 bases between. The CDR3 loop spans 13 amino acids. Looked up from germline, CDR1 is MNHNY and CDR2 is SVGAGI (reference sequence). CDR3 sequence reads: CASRFPHNQPQHF. CDR3 in DNA: TGTGCCAGCAGGTTTCCACACAATCAGCCCCAGCATTTT.